This TCR beta chain was sequenced in a study of cytomegalovirus exposure and HLA in healthy donors. Germline CDR1 ENHRY, CDR2 SYGVKD. CDR3 length: 12 amino acids. The V and J ends lost 5 bases and 7 bases respectively, with 8 bases between them. The PCR used 60 Vbeta and 13 Jbeta primers. The protocol was immunoSEQ multiplex PCR, while the TCRdb copy is restricted to in-frame clones and leaves out a portion. The table includes some 140,000 clones, over 65% detected once. Sample: PBMCs. The rearrangement joins TRBV10-3 to TRBJ2-2; D is possibly TRBD2 (6 bases). The origin of this receptor is a man aged 25-45 years in good health and CMV-seronegative. The CDR3 nucleotides read TGTGCCATCAGTACGGGGGACGGGGAGCTGTTTTTT. Amino acid sequence: CAISTGDGELFF.